The 19 T cell receptor beta chains given below trace back to one sample, sequenced in a study of T cells in women clearing cervical HPV infection. This table comes from immunoSEQ multiplex PCR, and its TCRdb copy is limited to in-frame clones, with some not included. The sample includes fewer than 35,000 clones. The sample consisted of blood buffy coat. These TCRs come from a woman between 18 and 69 years old with a cervical HPV16 infection that either progressed to CIN3+ or cleared (not recorded which).

Comment on this clone: The read halts 3 residues ahead of the CDR3 end, with the missing end drawn from the germline J gene. The chain joins TRBV7-3 to TRBJ2-1; the match to TRBD2 covers 8 bases. The CDR3 spans 13 residues. J was trimmed by 5 bases and V by 7 bases; bases with no gene match: 4. Germline-derived CDR1 and CDR2 are SGHTA and FQGTGA. Partial CDR3 DNA: TGTGCCAGCACGGGGGGGTCCCACAATGAG. This codes for CASTGGSHNE. The entire CDR3 sequence reads CASTGGSHNEQFF.

Note on this clone: Sequencing ends 3 residues short of the CDR3 end; the germline J gene provides the rest. The V call is TRBV6-2 or TRBV6-3, the J call TRBJ2-7; 9 positions match TRBD1. Germline CDR1 reads MNHEY; CDR2 reads SVGEGT. There are 14 residues in the CDR3. V lost 5 bases, J lost 2 bases, and 4 bases stayed unmatched. CDR3 sequence: CASSRGQGAYEQYF. Partial CDR3 DNA: TGTGCCAGCAGTAGGGGACAGGGAGCCTACGAG.

In regard to this clone: With the read ending 3 residues before the CDR3 end, the germline J gene is used to fill in that end. V gene TRBV7-9 combines with J gene TRBJ1-5, with D perhaps matching TRBD1 (5 bases). Per the germline V gene, CDR1 is SEHNR and CDR2 is FQNEAQ (reference sequence). This CDR3 comprises 13 residues. The part of the CDR3 DNA that was read is TGTGCCAGCAGCTTAGGAGGGGACTATCCC. This codes for CASSLGGDYP. The whole CDR3 is CASSLGGDYPQHF.

Regarding this clone: The read halts 3 residues ahead of the CDR3 end, with the missing end drawn from the germline J gene. The chain uses TRBV19 and TRBJ1-2; 11 nucleotides agree with TRBD1. Germline lookup yields CDR1 LNHDA and CDR2 SQIVND (reference sequence). The CDR3 runs to 14 residues. The CDR3 reads CASRDRGRADTYTF. The sequenced part of the CDR3 DNA is TGTGCCAGTAGGGACAGGGGGCGAGCAGATACC.

A note on this clone: The read terminates 3 residues before the CDR3 end, so the remaining end is supplied by the germline J gene. V usage is TRBV6-2 or TRBV6-3 and J usage is TRBJ2-3, with 9 bases matching TRBD2. The germline V gene encodes CDR1 MNHEY and CDR2 SVGEGT. There are 14 residues in the CDR3. V dropped 8 bases and J dropped 6; count of bases not matched to a gene: 9. The CDR3 protein is CASRLAAQADTQYF. The sequenced part of the CDR3 DNA is TGTGCCAGCCGACTAGCGGCCCAGGCGGATACG.

Considering frequency, this clone is medium-sized (0.01 to 0.1%). The missing CDR3 end, 3 residues past where the read stops, is filled in from the germline J gene. This sequence joins TRBV30 and TRBJ2-3; a weak D match, TRBD2 (6 bases). The germline gives CDR1 GTSNPN, CDR2 SVGIG (reference sequence). CDR3 length: 13 amino acids. The DNA read from the CDR3 is TGTGCCTGGGCTCAGACTAGTTTGGAGACG. It is translated as CAWAQTSLET. The whole CDR3 is CAWAQTSLETQYF.

CDR3 amino acids: CASSYPTGQRKSPLHF. Partial CDR3 DNA: TGTGCCAGCAGTTATCCAACGGGACAGAGGAAATCACCC. The chain recombines TRBV6-2 or TRBV6-3 with TRBJ1-6, with 7 bases matching TRBD1. Read coverage stops 3 residues before the CDR3 terminus; the germline J gene supplies the remainder. The junction had 12 bases not matched to a gene; V was cut back by 3 bases and J by 10 bases. Germline values: CDR1 MNHEY, CDR2 SVGEGT. The CDR3 is made up of 16 amino acids.

On this clone itself: The observed sequence ends 3 residues before the CDR3 terminus, with the missing tail filled in from the germline J gene. The chain recombines TRBV4-2 with TRBJ2-3, with D perhaps matching TRBD1 (7 bases). CDR1 and CDR2 (germline): LGHNA, YNFKEQ. CDR3 length equals 16 residues. Trimming left V 4 bases short and J 6 bases short, with 20 bases between. The CDR3: CASSPQGGSLRDTQYF. CDR3 DNA, as far as it was read: TGTGCCAGCAGCCCTCAGGGGGGCTCCCTTCGGGATACG.

In the case of this clone: The read ends 3 residues early relative to the CDR3; the germline J gene fills the gap. This chain links TRBV30 with TRBJ1-6; D may be TRBD1 (6 bases). Germline V CDR1 and CDR2: GTSNPN, SVGIG (reference sequence). This CDR3 is built from 13 residues. V gave up 2 bases and J gave up 9 bases, with 11 bases separating them. The CDR3: CAWSNTGSSPLHF. The sequenced part of the CDR3 DNA is TGTGCCTGGAGTAATACAGGGTCTTCACCC.

Concerning this clone itself: The CDR3 extends 3 residues past the end of the read, so its final part is completed from the germline J gene. This chain connects TRBV20-1 to TRBJ1-2; D possibly corresponds to TRBD1 (6 bases). From germline, CDR1 is DFQATT and CDR2 SNEGSKA (reference sequence). This CDR3 region has 12 residues. V lost 3 bases and J 4 bases, leaving 9 bases between the germline ends. The chain's CDR3 is CSARVTGYGYTF. The sequenced part of the CDR3 DNA is TGCAGTGCTAGGGTGACAGGCTATGGC.

Remarks on this clone: The read finishes 3 residues shy of the CDR3 end, and the germline J gene is used to complete it. The chain is built from TRBV7-3 and TRBJ2-2; weak D call: TRBD2 (7 bases). CDR1 is SGHTA and CDR2 is FQGTGA in the germline V gene. The CDR3 sequence is 15 residues long. V lost 4 bases, J lost 3 bases, and 12 bases lay in between. The CDR3 protein is CASSSGGRDTGELFF. The CDR3 bases that were read are TGTGCCAGCAGCTCGGGGGGCCGGGACACCGGGGAG. The complete variable domain, with remaining parts taken from reference TRBV7-3 and TRBJ2-2, reads GAGVSQTPSNKVTEKGKYVELRCDPISGHTALYWYRQSLGQGPEFLIYFQGTGAADDSGLPNDRFFAVRPEGSVSTLKIQRTERGDSAVYLCASSSGGRDTGELFFGEGSRLTVL.

Note on this clone: From the germline J gene comes the end of the CDR3, since the read stops 3 residues before it. The chain is built from TRBV19 and TRBJ1-2; TRBD1 agrees at 7 bases. The length of the CDR3 is 14 residues. Trimming took 3 bases from V and 2 from J; bases not matched to a gene: 3. CDR1 and CDR2 (germline): LNHDA, SQIVND (reference sequence). The CDR3 reads CASSIEGANYGYTF. Incomplete CDR3 DNA: TGTGCCAGTAGTATTGAGGGGGCCAACTATGGC.

As for this clone: The read terminates 3 residues before the CDR3 end, so the remaining end is supplied by the germline J gene. The J gene is TRBJ1-3, the V gene TRBV30; D is ambiguous. CDR1 and CDR2 (germline): GTSNPN, SVGIG (reference sequence). V lost 1 base, J lost 4 bases, and 14 bases lay in between. This CDR3 is built from 15 residues. The CDR3 bases that were read are TGTGCCTGGAGTGATTCAAGACAAGGAGGAAACACC. It translates to CAWSDSRQGGNT. The full CDR3 protein reads CAWSDSRQGGNTIYF.

Remarks on this clone: With the read ending 3 residues before the CDR3 end, the germline J gene is used to fill in that end. The chain has TRBV7-6 and TRBJ2-1; no definite D call. The CDR3 sequence is 15 residues long. CDR1 and CDR2 from the germline V gene are SGHVS and FNYEAQ. V lost 1 base and J 0 bases, leaving 7 bases between the germline ends. The chain's CDR3 is CASSLGSHSYNEQFF. Partial CDR3 DNA: TGTGCCAGCAGCTTAGGTTCCCACTCCTACAATGAG.

To note about this clone: The read terminates 3 residues ahead of where the CDR3 ends, so the germline J gene completes it. Other DNA sequences of this sample code for an identical CDR3. This chain joins TRBV7-9 and TRBJ2-1; TRBD2 aligns across 9 bases. Germline V gene sequence: CDR1 SEHNR, CDR2 FQNEAQ (reference sequence). The CDR3 spans 15 residues. V trimming: 6 bases; J trimming: 7 bases; junction bases outside the gene matches: 10. The covered CDR3 bases are TGTGCCAGCAGAGAAAATAGCGGGAGAGGGAATGAG. As protein: CASRENSGRGNE. The complete CDR3 sequence is CASRENSGRGNEQFF.

Worth noting for this clone: The missing CDR3 end, 3 residues past where the read stops, is filled in from the germline J gene. The chain combines TRBV28 with TRBJ1-4; TRBD1 matches at 7 bases. The CDR3 totals 15 residues. V shed 6 bases, J shed 4 bases, and the junction held 8 bases outside the gene matches. Germline CDR1 reads MDHEN; CDR2 reads SYDVKM. CDR3 DNA (partial): TGTGCCAGCAGACTCCGGGACAGCTATAATGAAAAA. Residues: CASRLRDSYNEK. The CDR3, in full, reads CASRLRDSYNEKLFF.

The covered CDR3 bases are TGTGCCAGCAGCTTAACGACAGGAGGCTATGTA. Translation: CASSLTTGGYV. The full-length CDR3 reads as CASSLTTGGYVAFF. The rearrangement joins TRBV7-2 to TRBJ1-1; weak D call: TRBD1 (6 bases). Read sequence stops 3 residues before the CDR3 end, and the germline J gene provides the missing end. Germline CDR1 is SGHTA and CDR2 is FQGNSA. The CDR3 runs to 14 residues. The whole variable domain, remainder taken from reference TRBV7-2 and TRBJ1-1, is GAGVSQSPSNKVTEKGKDVELRCDPISGHTALYWYRQSLGQGLEFLIYFQGNSAPDKSGLPSDRFSAERTGGSVSTLTIQRTQQEDSAVYLCASSLTTGGYVAFFGQGTRLTVV.

Concerning this clone: The sequenced fragment ends 3 residues before the CDR3 boundary, so the rest is inferred from the germline J gene. The chain links TRBV20-1 to TRBJ2-4; 10 nucleotides line up with TRBD1. This CDR3 spans 17 amino acids. The germline V gene encodes CDR1 DFQATT and CDR2 SNEGSKA (reference sequence). Trimming took 3 bases from V and 0 from J; bases not matched to a gene: 8. CDR3 bases read: TGCAGTGCTAGGGGACAGGGGATGTTTATAGCCAAAAACATT. Translation: CSARGQGMFIAKNI. The entire CDR3 reads CSARGQGMFIAKNIQYF.

About this clone: The read ends 3 residues shy of where the CDR3 ends; the end is completed using the germline J gene. The chain carries TRBV20-1 and TRBJ2-5, with 8 bases lining up with TRBD1. J was trimmed by 5 bases and V by 5 bases; bases with no gene match: 4. Germline CDR1 is DFQATT and CDR2 is SNEGSKA (reference sequence). The CDR3 is made up of 12 amino acids. CDR3 DNA (partial): TGCAGTGCTCGACAGGGGTGGGAGACC. It codes for CSARQGWET. The full-length CDR3 reads as CSARQGWETQYF.